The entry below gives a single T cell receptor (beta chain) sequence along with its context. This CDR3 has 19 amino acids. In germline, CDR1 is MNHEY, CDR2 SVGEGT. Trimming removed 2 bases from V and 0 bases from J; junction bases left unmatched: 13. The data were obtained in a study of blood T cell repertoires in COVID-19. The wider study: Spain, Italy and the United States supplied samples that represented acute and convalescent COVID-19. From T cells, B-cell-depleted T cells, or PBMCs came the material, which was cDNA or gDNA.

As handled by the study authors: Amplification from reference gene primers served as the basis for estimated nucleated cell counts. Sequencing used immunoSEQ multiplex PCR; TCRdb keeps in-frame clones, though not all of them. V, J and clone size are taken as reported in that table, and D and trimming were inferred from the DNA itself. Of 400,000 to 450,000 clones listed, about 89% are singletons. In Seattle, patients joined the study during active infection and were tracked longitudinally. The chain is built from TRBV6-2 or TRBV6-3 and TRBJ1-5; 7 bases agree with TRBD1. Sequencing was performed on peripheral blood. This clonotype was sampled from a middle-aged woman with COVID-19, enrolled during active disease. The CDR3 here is CASSYPTQGLRNSNQPQHF. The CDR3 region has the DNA TGTGCCAGCAGTTACCCTACACAGGGGTTAAGAAATAGCAATCAGCCCCAGCATTTT.